This T cell receptor beta chain was found in a study of CD8 T cells in ankylosing spondylitis. Findings of the study overall: Disease-linked clones bore a CD8+ phenotype and were relatively rare in peripheral blood. A TCR beta motif made of eight highly homologous variants seemed typical of ankylosing spondylitis blood. In ankylosing spondylitis patients, matched synovial fluid reportedly showed significant enrichment of disease-linked clones.

Trimming stripped 0 bases from V and 5 bases from J, with 5 bases between. The CDR3 is 13 amino acids. Germline V gives CDR1 LNHNV, CDR2 YYDKDF (reference sequence). Quantitative 5'-RACE was performed with molecular barcodes, and it yielded the TCR beta libraries. TCRdb reprocessed the 5' RACE reads via MiXCR and lists one record per CDR3 protein. The table lists 750,000 to 850,000 distinct CDR3 sequences, about 10% of them singletons, with roughly 0.51% in the top ten. A note on this clonotype: As yet, its antigen is unknown.

This clonotype was sampled from a male donor with ankylosing spondylitis. The material sequenced was blood, either unsorted or a sorted T cell fraction (not recorded which). The chain carries TRBV15 and TRBJ2-1; D unresolved. Written as DNA, the CDR3 is TGTGCCACCAGCAGAGATAGACACAATGAGCAGTTCTTC. The encoded protein is CATSRDRHNEQFF.